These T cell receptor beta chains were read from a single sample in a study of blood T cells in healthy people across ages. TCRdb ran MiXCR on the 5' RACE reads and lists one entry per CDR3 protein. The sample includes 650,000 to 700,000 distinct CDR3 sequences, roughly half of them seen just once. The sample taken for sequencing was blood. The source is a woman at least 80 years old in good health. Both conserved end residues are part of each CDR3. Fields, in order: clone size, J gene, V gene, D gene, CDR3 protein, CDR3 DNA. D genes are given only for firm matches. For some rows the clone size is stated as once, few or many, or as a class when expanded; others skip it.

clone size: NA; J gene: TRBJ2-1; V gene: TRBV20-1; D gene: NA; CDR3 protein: CSASGGPGQFF; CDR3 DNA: TGCAGTGCTAGTGGAGGGCCGGGGCAGTTCTTC
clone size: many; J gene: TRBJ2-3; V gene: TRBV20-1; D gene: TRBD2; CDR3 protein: CSADPSGRTDTQYF; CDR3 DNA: TGCAGTGCTGACCCTAGCGGGAGAACAGATACGCAGTATTTT
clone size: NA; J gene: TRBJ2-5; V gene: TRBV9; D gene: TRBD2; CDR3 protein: CASSVEVAGGQETQYF; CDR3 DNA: TGTGCCAGCAGCGTAGAGGTAGCGGGGGGGCAAGAGACCCAGTACTTC
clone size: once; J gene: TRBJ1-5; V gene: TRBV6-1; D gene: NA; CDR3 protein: CTSSGQNQPQHF; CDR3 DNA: TGTACCAGCAGCGGACAGAATCAGCCCCAGCATTTT
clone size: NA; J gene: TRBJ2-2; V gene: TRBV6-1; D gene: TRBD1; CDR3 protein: CASSGTANTGELFF; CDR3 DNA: TGTGCCAGTTCCGGGACAGCGAACACCGGGGAGCTGTTTTTT
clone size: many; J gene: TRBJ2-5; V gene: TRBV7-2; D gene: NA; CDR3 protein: CASSLRQAETQYF; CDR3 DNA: TGTGCCAGCAGCTTACGACAGGCTGAGACCCAGTACTTC
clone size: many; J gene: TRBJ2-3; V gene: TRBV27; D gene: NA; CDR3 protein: CASSLSGASSTDTQYF; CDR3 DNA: TGTGCCAGCAGTTTATCCGGGGCATCTAGCACAGATACGCAGTATTTT
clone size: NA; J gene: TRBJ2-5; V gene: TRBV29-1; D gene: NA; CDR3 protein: CSGEGSAYNEQYF; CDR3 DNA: TGCAGCGGTGAAGGTAGTGCCTACAATGAGCAGTACTTC
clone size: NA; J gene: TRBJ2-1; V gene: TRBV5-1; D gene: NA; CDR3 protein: CANRRTIGSGGQFF; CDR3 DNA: TGCGCCAACAGAAGGACTATAGGTTCTGGGGGGCAGTTCTTC
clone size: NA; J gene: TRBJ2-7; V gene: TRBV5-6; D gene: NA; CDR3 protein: CASSLAGQAYEQYF; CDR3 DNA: TGTGCCAGCAGCTTGGCGGGACAAGCCTACGAGCAGTACTTC
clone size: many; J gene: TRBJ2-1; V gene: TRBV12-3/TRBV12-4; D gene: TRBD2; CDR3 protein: CASRPDGGSLNEQFF; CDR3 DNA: TGTGCCAGCAGGCCGGACGGCGGGAGTCTGAATGAGCAGTTCTTC
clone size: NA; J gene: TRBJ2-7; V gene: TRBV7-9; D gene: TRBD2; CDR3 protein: CASSPRRGAHYEQYF; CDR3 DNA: TGTGCCAGCAGCCCCAGGCGGGGGGCCCACTACGAGCAGTACTTC
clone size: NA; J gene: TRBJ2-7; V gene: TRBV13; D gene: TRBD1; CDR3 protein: CASSLGQGVRSYEQYF; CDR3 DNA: TGTGCCAGCAGCTTAGGTCAGGGGGTCAGGTCCTACGAGCAGTACTTC
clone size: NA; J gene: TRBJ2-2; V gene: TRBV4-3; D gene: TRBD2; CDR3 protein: CASSLRASGKGGELFF; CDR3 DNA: TGCGCCAGCAGCCTCCGTGCGAGCGGGAAAGGCGGGGAGCTGTTTTTT
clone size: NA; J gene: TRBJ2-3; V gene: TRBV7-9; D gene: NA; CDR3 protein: CASTSYAVTVGDTQYF; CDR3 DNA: TGTGCCAGCACGTCATACGCTGTAACGGTGGGAGATACGCAGTATTTT
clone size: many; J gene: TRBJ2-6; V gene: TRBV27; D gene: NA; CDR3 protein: CASRRTAYLSGANVLTF; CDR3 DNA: TGTGCCAGCAGACGGACAGCCTATCTCTCTGGGGCCAACGTCCTGACTTTC
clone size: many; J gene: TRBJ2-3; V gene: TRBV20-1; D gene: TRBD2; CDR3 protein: CSAPGLAGDTQYF; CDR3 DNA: TGCAGTGCTCCAGGACTAGCAGGCGATACGCAGTATTTT
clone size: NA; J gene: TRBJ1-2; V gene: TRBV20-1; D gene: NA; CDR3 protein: CSATDSSRANYGYTF; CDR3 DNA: TGCAGTGCCACGGACAGTTCGAGGGCTAACTATGGCTACACCTTC
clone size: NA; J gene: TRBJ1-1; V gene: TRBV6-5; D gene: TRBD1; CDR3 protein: CASSPTGENTEAFF; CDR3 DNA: TGTGCCAGCAGTCCCACAGGGGAGAACACTGAAGCTTTCTTT
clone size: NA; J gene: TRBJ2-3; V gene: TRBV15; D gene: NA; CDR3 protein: CATSRDLSGGPSDTQYF; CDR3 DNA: TGTGCCACCAGCAGAGATCTTAGCGGAGGACCCTCAGATACGCAGTATTTT
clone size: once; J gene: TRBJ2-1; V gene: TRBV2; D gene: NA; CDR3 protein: CASGRAGDTYNEQFF; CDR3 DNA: TGTGCCAGCGGCAGGGCAGGGGACACCTACAATGAGCAGTTCTTC
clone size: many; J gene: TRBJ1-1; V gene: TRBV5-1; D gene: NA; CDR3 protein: CASSLDQGRGEAFF; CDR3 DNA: TGCGCCAGCAGCTTGGACCAAGGGAGGGGTGAAGCTTTCTTT